Below are 13 T cell receptor beta chains sequenced from a single sample in a study of blood T cell repertoires in COVID-19. This table comes from immunoSEQ multiplex PCR, and its TCRdb copy is limited to in-frame clones, with some not included. The sample shows roughly 180,000 clones, roughly 76% of them seen only once. The sequenced sample was peripheral blood. These receptors were collected from a woman aged 45-65 years with active or convalescent COVID-19.

The chain employs TRBV9 and TRBJ1-1, with 8 bases matching TRBD1. From germline, CDR1 is SGDLS and CDR2 YYNGEE. J was trimmed by 6 bases and V by 0 bases; bases with no gene match: 1. The CDR3 is 13 amino acids. The CDR3: CASSVGTGSEAFF. The CDR3 DNA sequence: TGTGCCAGCAGCGTAGGGACAGGGTCTGAAGCTTTCTTT.

The chain carries TRBV25-1 and TRBJ1-2, with D possibly matching TRBD1 (6 bases). The CDR3 is 16 residues long. Germline CDR1 and CDR2: MGHDK and SYGVNS. V lost 4 bases to trimming and J lost 2 bases, with 17 bases between them. The CDR3 here is CASSGRQASRNYGYTF. Here the CDR3 DNA reads TGTGCCAGCAGTGGTCGACAGGCAAGTAGAAACTATGGCTACACCTTC.

V and J are TRBV28 and TRBJ1-2; 10 positions agree with TRBD1. This CDR3 has 15 residues. Germline CDR1 is MDHEN and CDR2 is SYDVKM. V dropped 3 bases and J dropped 4; count of bases not matched to a gene: 5. CDR3 DNA: TGTGCCAGCAGTTTGGGACAGGGGAGTTTCTATGGCTACACCTTC. Protein product: CASSLGQGSFYGYTF.

The rearrangement uses TRBV25-1 and TRBJ2-2, with 7 bases matching TRBD1. The CDR3 covers 13 residues. Losses at the gene ends were 6 bases for V and 6 bases for J; bases not matched to a gene: 4. The germline V gene encodes CDR1 MGHDK and CDR2 SYGVNS. The CDR3 DNA sequence: TGTGCCAGCAGAGAGCAGGGGGCCGGGGAGCTGTTTTTT. Encoded protein: CASREQGAGELFF.

The V call is TRBV6-2 or TRBV6-3, the J call TRBJ1-5; a possible D gene is TRBD1 (6 bases). The CDR3 contains 19 residues. Germline CDR1 reads MNHEY; CDR2 reads SVGEGT. Trimming took 5 bases from V and 0 from J, leaving 23 bases between them. The CDR3 region is CASSTALHRVTNSNQPQHF. In DNA, the CDR3 is TGTGCCAGCAGTACCGCCCTCCACAGGGTAACGAATAGCAATCAGCCCCAGCATTTT.

This rearrangement joins TRBV7-2 to TRBJ2-5; 13 bases fit TRBD2. V lost 0 bases and J lost 6; bases outside the gene matches: 7. This CDR3 has 17 residues. Looked up from germline, CDR1 is SGHTA and CDR2 is FQGNSA. CDR3 DNA: TGTGCCAGCAGCTTAGCGTCACTAGCGGGAGGGCAAAAGACCCAGTACTTC. This sequence encodes CASSLASLAGGQKTQYF.

This rearrangement joins TRBV7-9 to TRBJ1-4, with 7 bases matching TRBD1. Germline loops: CDR1 SEHNR, CDR2 FQNEAQ (reference sequence). The CDR3 has 15 amino acids. With V trimmed by 0 bases and J by 8 bases, 6 bases remained unmatched. The DNA of the CDR3 is TGTGCCAGCAGCTTAGCAGGGGGCGAACGAGAAAAACTGTTTTTT. Its translation is CASSLAGGEREKLFF. The whole variable domain, filled in from reference TRBV7-9 and TRBJ1-4, reads DTGVSQNPRHKITKRGQNVTFRCDPISEHNRLYWYRQTLGQGPEFLTYFQNEAQLEKSRLLSDRFSAERPKGSFSTLEIQRTEQGDSAMYLCASSLAGGEREKLFFGSGTQLSVL.

The chain links TRBV30 to TRBJ1-6; 8 nucleotides line up with TRBD1. J was trimmed by 8 bases and V by 2 bases; bases with no gene match: 8. The CDR3 covers 15 residues. Germline V gives CDR1 GTSNPN, CDR2 SVGIG (reference sequence). CDR3 in DNA: TGTGCCTGGAGTTTTAATCAGGGGGCTGATTCACCCCTCCACTTT. This gives the protein CAWSFNQGADSPLHF.

Concerning this clone: The same CDR3 is also encoded by other DNA sequences in this sample. J is TRBJ1-2 and V is TRBV7-2; 7 bases are shared with TRBD1. The V segment lost 3 bases and the J segment 2 bases; nucleotides outside the gene matches: 3. The germline CDR1 and CDR2 sequences are SGHTA and FQGNSA. The CDR3 length is 14 residues. The CDR3 bases are TGTGCCAGCAGCTTGAAGGGACAGAACTATGGCTACACCTTC. Translated: CASSLKGQNYGYTF.

This clone was counted between two and nine times. The rearrangement uses TRBV3-1 (or the pseudogene TRBV3-2) and TRBJ2-1; TRBD2 is a possible D gene (7 bases). V lost 0 bases, J lost 8 bases, and 17 bases lay in between. Per germline, CDR1 LGHDT and CDR2 YNNKEL (reference sequence). CDR3 length: 16 residues. The CDR3: CASSQEGGGLLDEQFF. In DNA form, the CDR3 reads TGTGCCAGCAGCCAAGAGGGGGGGGGCCTCCTGGATGAGCAGTTCTTC.

This clone has just a few counts. The rearrangement links TRBV30 to TRBJ1-4; no definite D call. Germline V lookup: CDR1 GTSNPN, CDR2 SVGIG (reference sequence). CDR3 length: 13 residues. Trimming shortened V by 1 base and J by 8 bases, and 11 bases separated the two germline ends. CDR3 DNA sequence: TGTGCCTGGAGTGGGGGAGGTGGCGAAAAACTGTTTTTT. It specifies CAWSGGGGEKLFF.

This chain connects TRBV6-6 to TRBJ2-3; TRBD2 matches at 8 bases. Germline-derived CDR1 and CDR2 are MNHNY and SVGAGI (reference sequence). With 5 bases clipped from V and 2 bases from J, the junction kept 9 bases outside the gene matches. This CDR3 comprises 16 residues. In DNA form, the CDR3 reads TGTGCCAGCAGTCCCCAAGCGGGGGTGGTCACAGATACGCAGTATTTT. Amino acids: CASSPQAGVVTDTQYF.

V and J are TRBV5-1 and TRBJ2-4; D might be TRBD1 (6 bases). The CDR3 consists of 14 residues. Looked up from germline, CDR1 is SGHRS and CDR2 is YFSETQ. V dropped 4 bases and J dropped 2 bases, with 10 bases sitting between them. CDR3 amino acids: CASSPRDTKNIQYF. Here the CDR3 DNA reads TGCGCCAGCAGCCCTAGGGACACCAAAAACATTCAGTACTTC.